A selection of T cell receptor beta chains follows, all from one sample in a study of radiotherapy plus CTLA-4 blockade in lung cancer. Clones were sequenced by immunoSEQ multiplex PCR, and TCRdb holds only the in-frame ones, with some missing. This sample yields approximately 28,000 clones, of which roughly three quarters are seen a single time; approximately 15% belongs to the top ten. The sequences come from peripheral blood, collected from a patient treated with radiotherapy plus ipilimumab. Receptor source: a human donor with non-small cell lung cancer that progressed on radiotherapy plus ipilimumab. The CDR3 runs from the conserved cysteine through the conserved F or W. D genes are given only for firm matches. Part of the rows lack a size; the others show once, few, many or a class for expanded clones.

V gene	clone size	D gene	J gene	CDR3 DNA	CDR3 protein
TRBV28	-	-	TRBJ2-2	TGTGCCAGCAGGCCCGGGCCATACACCGGGGAGCTGTTTTTT	CASRPGPYTGELFF
TRBV9	-	TRBD1	TRBJ2-5	TGTGCCAGCAGCGTAGCGCCCTCAGGGGGCCAAGAGACCCAGTACTTC	CASSVAPSGGQETQYF
TRBV5-1	-	-	TRBJ2-3	TGCGCCAGCAGCTTGGCCGAAAGCACAGATACGCAGTATTTT	CASSLAESTDTQYF
TRBV28	-	-	TRBJ1-2	TGTGCCAGCAGTTTAGCTCACTATGGCTACACCTTC	CASSLAHYGYTF
TRBV6-5	few	TRBD1	TRBJ1-3	TGTGCCAGCAGTTACTCGACAGGGGTGGGAAACACCATATATTTT	CASSYSTGVGNTIYF
TRBV7-2	-	TRBD2	TRBJ2-1	TGTGCCAGCAGCCCCACCCCACTTACTAGCGGGAGCGATGAGCAGTTCTTC	CASSPTPLTSGSDEQFF
TRBV28	-	-	TRBJ2-7	TGTGCCAGCAAAGGCGGGACTGGCTACGAGCAGTACTTC	CASKGGTGYEQYF
TRBV4-3	-	TRBD1	TRBJ1-2	TGCGCCAGCAGCCAAGACTACAGGGGGACTAACTATGGCTACACCTTC	CASSQDYRGTNYGYTF
TRBV2	-	-	TRBJ1-2	TGTGCCAGCAGTGAGGGAGGGCGCGGTGGCTACACCTTC	CASSEGGRGGYTF
TRBV6-5	-	-	TRBJ1-5	TGTGCCAGCAGTCTGTTAAGGGGTCAGCCCCAGCATTTT	CASSLLRGQPQHF
TRBV29-1	-	-	TRBJ2-2	TGCAGCGTTGCAGTTCCCACCGGGGAGCTGTTTTTT	CSVAVPTGELFF
TRBV5-1	-	TRBD1	TRBJ1-4	TGCGCCAGCAGCTCTCAAACAGGGGATGAAAAACTGTTTTTT	CASSSQTGDEKLFF
TRBV6-6	once	-	TRBJ1-5	TGTGCCAGCAGTTCGGGACCGCCGAAGGATCAGCCCCAGCATTTT	CASSSGPPKDQPQHF
TRBV5-6	-	-	TRBJ1-6	TGTGCCAGCAGCTTGGACGTAACACCCCTCCACTTT	CASSLDVTPLHF
TRBV10-1	-	TRBD2	TRBJ2-3	TGCGCCAGCCGAGCCGGACTAGCGGGAAGCACAGATACGCAGTATTTT	CASRAGLAGSTDTQYF
TRBV4-1	-	-	TRBJ2-7	TGCGCCAGCAGCCTCCTGGTGGGGGACAACGAGCAGTACTTC	CASSLLVGDNEQYF
TRBV29-1	-	-	TRBJ2-7	TGCAGCGTTGAACTCCAGACTAGCTCCTACGAGCAGTACTTC	CSVELQTSSYEQYF
TRBV10-3	-	-	TRBJ2-2	TGTGCCATCAGTGGCGCCGAGGGCACCGGGGAGCTGTTTTTC	CAISGAEGTGELFF
TRBV30	-	TRBD2	TRBJ2-5	TGTGCCTGGAGTACCACCGCTAGCGGAGAGACCCAGTACTTC	CAWSTTASGETQYF
TRBV15	-	-	TRBJ2-3	TGTGCCACCAGCTTTGAGAAGGGTAAACTCAATGCCCCCGCTAGCACAGATACGCAGTATTTT	CATSFEKGKLNAPASTDTQYF
TRBV6-1	-	TRBD1	TRBJ1-5	TGTGCCAGCAGTCGGGACAGCCGCAATCAGCCCCAGCATTTT	CASSRDSRNQPQHF
TRBV11-3	-	TRBD1	TRBJ2-3	TGTGCCAGCAGCCCGGGCGGACAGGGGCCCACAGATACGCAGTATTTT	CASSPGGQGPTDTQYF
TRBV2	-	-	TRBJ1-3	TGTGCCAGCAGTGACGGTTTCTCTGGAAACACCATATATTTT	CASSDGFSGNTIYF
TRBV9	-	TRBD1	TRBJ2-1	TGTGCCAGCAGCGTAGTAGGGACTGGGACAGGGCAAAATGAGCAGTTCTTC	CASSVVGTGTGQNEQFF
TRBV5-4	-	-	TRBJ1-4	TGTGCCAGCAGCTTGTATGGGGTGGGTGAAAAACTGTTTTTT	CASSLYGVGEKLFF
TRBV29-1	-	-	TRBJ2-7	TGCAGCGGTGGGGACTACGAGCAGTACTTC	CSGGDYEQYF
TRBV5-1	-	-	TRBJ1-4	TGCGCCAGCAGCTTCACGGAACAGGGCGAAAAACTGTTTTTT	CASSFTEQGEKLFF
TRBV6-5	-	-	TRBJ1-3	TGTGCCAGCACCGTAGCCGAAGGAAACACCATATATTTT	CASTVAEGNTIYF
TRBV6-5	-	-	TRBJ2-7	TGTGCCAGCAGTTACTCGGGGGTAGCCGTCTTGGACGAGCAGTACTTC	CASSYSGVAVLDEQYF
TRBV7-9	few	TRBD1	TRBJ2-7	TGTGCCAGCAGCTTTCCGGACAGGCCCTACGAGCAGTACTTC	CASSFPDRPYEQYF
TRBV27	-	-	TRBJ2-7	TGTGCCAGCAGTTTAAGGGGCAGGGGAACCTACGAGCAGTACTTC	CASSLRGRGTYEQYF
TRBV4-2	few	-	TRBJ2-7	TGTGCCAGCAGCCAAGATCGAGCCAGCTCCTACGAGCAGTACTTC	CASSQDRASSYEQYF
TRBV30	-	-	TRBJ1-3	TGTGCCTGGAGTGCTTGGAGTGGAGGGGAAGACACCATATATTTT	CAWSAWSGGEDTIYF
TRBV5-6	-	TRBD1	TRBJ2-1	TGTGCCAGCAGCCGGACAGGGGGTAGTGGTTCCCCTAAGTTCTTC	CASSRTGGSGSPKFF
TRBV27	-	-	TRBJ1-5	TGTGCCAGCAGCGGCTATAGCAATCAGCCCCAGCATTTT	CASSGYSNQPQHF
TRBV28	-	-	TRBJ1-5	TGTGCCAGCAGTTACAGGGTGAATCAGCCCCAGCATTTT	CASSYRVNQPQHF
TRBV6-1	-	-	TRBJ2-5	TGTGCCAGCAGTGAAGTGAGCTTAGAGACCCAGTACTTC	CASSEVSLETQYF
TRBV7-9	once	TRBD2	TRBJ2-3	TGTGCCAGCAGCTCTCGGACTAGCGCCACAGATACGCAGTATTTT	CASSSRTSATDTQYF
TRBV19	-	-	TRBJ1-1	TGTGCCAGTAGTATGGGGGGCTGGAACACTGAAGCTTTCTTT	CASSMGGWNTEAFF
TRBV7-9	-	TRBD1	TRBJ2-6	TGTGCCAGCAGCTTAGTAGGGGGCATGTCCTCTGGGGCCAACGTCCTGACTTTC	CASSLVGGMSSGANVLTF
TRBV6-1	-	TRBD1	TRBJ1-2	TGTGCCAGCAGCGACAGGGACAGATACTATGGCTACACCTTC	CASSDRDRYYGYTF
TRBV4-3	few	-	TRBJ2-5	TGCGCCAGCAGCCAATTTAGAATGGGGACACACATACTTTTGGAGACCCAGTACTTC	CASSQFRMGTHILLETQYF
TRBV7-8	-	TRBD1	TRBJ1-2	TGTGCCAGCAGCTTTGGGACAGTACTTGGTGGCTACACCTTC	CASSFGTVLGGYTF
TRBV18	-	-	TRBJ1-5	TGTGCCAGCTCACCGCAGACAGAAGGGGAGCCCCAGCATTTT	CASSPQTEGEPQHF
TRBV19	-	TRBD2	TRBJ2-1	TGTGCCAGTAGTATAGCGGGAGGAAGAAATGAGCAGTTCTTC	CASSIAGGRNEQFF
TRBV5-1	-	-	TRBJ1-5	TGCGCCAGCAGCTTGCGGGGGGTGGAAGATCAGCCCCAGCATTTT	CASSLRGVEDQPQHF
TRBV6-1	-	-	TRBJ1-5	TGTGCCAGCAGGAGGGAGAATAATCAGCCCCAGCATTTT	CASRRENNQPQHF
TRBV7-2	-	TRBD1	TRBJ1-1	TGTGCCAGCAGCTTTGGACAGGCCCCACAAACTGAAGCTTTCTTT	CASSFGQAPQTEAFF
TRBV9	-	TRBD2	TRBJ2-1	TGTGCCAGCAGCGTAACCAGCGGGAGAGGCAATGAGCAGTTCTTC	CASSVTSGRGNEQFF
TRBV9	-	TRBD1	TRBJ2-1	TGTGCCAGCAGCGTAGGGGACAGGGGTTATGAGCAGTTCTTC	CASSVGDRGYEQFF